This T cell receptor (beta chain) was retrieved from a study of blood T cell repertoires in COVID-19. The CDR3 length is 17 residues. CDR1 and CDR2 (germline): MDHEN, SYDVKM. V lost 7 bases, J lost 3 bases, and 17 bases stayed unmatched. The method was immunoSEQ multiplex PCR; TCRdb's version includes in-frame clones alone and lacks a portion of them. The data contain 100,000 to 150,000 clones, approximately 85% of them seen just once; the ten biggest clones take up 3.2%. This clone was picked up one time. Material for sequencing was peripheral blood. The chain carries TRBV28 and TRBJ2-7, with 8 nucleotides matching TRBD2. This TCR was recovered from a woman of 80 years or more with COVID-19, enrolled during active disease. CDR3 residues: CASKGQGSGTRDYEQYF. CDR3 in DNA: TGTGCCAGCAAGGGGCAAGGATCCGGGACTAGAGACTACGAGCAGTACTTC.